These T cell receptor beta chains were read from a single sample in a study of CD4 and CD8 cells across lung adenocarcinoma regions. TCRdb called the PCR reads again in MiXCR, with one record for every CDR3 protein. The repertoire consists of 6,000 to 8,000 distinct CDR3 sequences, with 51% occurring once and the leading ten covering 25% to 30%. Sample: CD4+ T cells from the center of a lung tumor. Receptors were obtained from a female donor with lung adenocarcinoma. The CD4 and CD8 labels of this study may be unreliable. CDR3s include the opening cysteine and the closing phenylalanine or tryptophan. Size tells how often a clone was seen (once, few, many) or the class of an expanded clone, and some rows leave it out.

v_gene	abundance	CDR3aa
TRBV27	medium-sized	CASSFGRGYYEQFF
TRBV6-1	few	CASSESTLPRF
TRBV10-1	-	CASSQTRKETQYF
TRBV10-2	-	CAAGTGDTDTQYF
TRBV7-2	many	CASSLGLGGVEQFF
TRBV6-1	-	CASSEASPKDTRYF
TRBV3-1	-	CASSQVNQGSEKLFF
TRBV27	-	CASSLSRGPINSPLHF
TRBV6-1	-	CASSEAWGGTVAEQYF
TRBV6-1	few	CASSAGSRETQYF
TRBV6-1	-	CASRQGRSNEKLFF
TRBV7-2	-	CASSFARAYNEQYF
TRBV27	-	CASSFGASYEQYF
TRBV27	-	CASSTGGRGTEAFF
TRBV7-9	-	CASSGGGGGDQETQYF
TRBV6-1	-	CASSLGGEDYGYTF
TRBV6-2/TRBV6-3	-	CASSSAMGLDEKLFF
TRBV4-1	-	CASSRLQERLFNEKLFF
TRBV20-1	-	CSARSSSEYEQYF
TRBV10-1	-	CATGVRGQETQYF
TRBV7-2	few	CASSPLAGMGTDTQYF
TRBV6-1	many	CASRFMGTESNYGYTF
TRBV7-6	-	CASSLELAGLADTQYF
TRBV20-1	few	CSASLRRLAGLKETQYF
TRBV10-1	medium-sized	CASSGPDNEQFF
TRBV9	-	CASSVGGSGGHDTQYF
TRBV18	-	CASSPQKLNTEAFF
TRBV11-2	-	CASSPRTSGGEQYF
TRBV7-2	medium-sized	CASSLSQQGASFYGYTF
TRBV6-5	few	CASRYPVTYEQFF
TRBV6-5	medium-sized	CASSRGLEAYEQYF
TRBV10-1	many	CASSTAGTGAYNEQFF
TRBV6-1	-	CASIGARGKETQYF
TRBV6-1	medium-sized	CASSEHLIWAGGTYEQYF
TRBV3-1	few	CASTRNSGANVLTF
TRBV6-5	-	CASSYRDSYEQHF
TRBV27	-	CASSFELNSYNEQFF
TRBV4-1	many	CASSQLDRDADTQYF
TRBV6-5	medium-sized	CASSYRTGAGEAFF
TRBV6-9	few	CAKRGDSRLGGYGTEAFF
TRBV6-1	-	CASREGVRGKNMQYF
TRBV12-3/TRBV12-4	many	CASRYGTSGSTDTQYF
TRBV6-1	-	CASSPGTGPSTDTQYF
TRBV6-2/TRBV6-3	-	CASSYVAGAKNIQYF
TRBV6-1	-	CASSEAVFSHTDTQYF
TRBV27	many	CASSLELSTWDEQFF
TRBV6-1	-	CASSEGQGKDIQYF
TRBV10-1	-	CASSRTSGPYNEQFF
TRBV20-1	once	CSASGMTEIFSTF